The 24 T cell receptor beta chains in this list originate from one sample, sequenced in a study of response to subunit inactivated influenza vaccine. TCRdb redid the calling of the RT-PCR reads with MiXCR, one entry per CDR3 protein. The repertoire includes some 570,000 distinct CDR3 sequences, around 11% of them detected once, and about 11% sits in the top ten. These same data were also listed under a study on T cells expressing NK-cell markers. That source adds: 5'RACE template switching built TCR beta cDNA with unique molecular identifiers.

Specimen: PBMCs from blood, collected on the day of vaccination. These receptors were taken from a man aged 50-60 years who received an inactivated influenza vaccine.

This clonotype turned up a few times. J is TRBJ2-7 and V is TRBV12-3 or TRBV12-4, with D tentatively TRBD2 (5 bases). This CDR3 is built from 14 residues. V lost 1 base and J 1 base, leaving 8 bases between the germline ends. The CDR3 sequence: CASSLGRVSYEQYF. CDR3 sequence (DNA): TGTGCCAGCAGTTTAGGGCGGGTTTCCTACGAGCAGTACTTC.

This clonotype was observed a few times. This CDR3 reads CASSSPSSRETQYF. CDR3 sequence (DNA): TGTGCCAGCAGTTCCCCTTCTAGCAGAGAGACCCAGTACTTC. The chain employs TRBV12-3 or TRBV12-4 and TRBJ2-5; the D gene is possibly TRBD2 (5 bases). The CDR3 has 14 residues. The V end lost 4 bases, the J end lost 4 bases, and 13 bases lay between the germline ends.

This clonotype was seen only a few times. The rearrangement joins TRBV20-1 to TRBJ2-7; D perhaps matches TRBD2 (6 bases). Trimming removed 0 bases from V and 4 bases from J, with 13 bases in between. This CDR3 spans 14 amino acids. The germline V gene encodes CDR1 DFQATT and CDR2 SNEGSKA (reference sequence). This chain's CDR3 is CSAREDGSRYEQYF. The CDR3 DNA is TGCAGTGCTAGAGAAGACGGGAGTAGGTACGAGCAGTACTTC.

The rearrangement uses TRBV7-9 and TRBJ2-2; D might be TRBD1 (5 bases). Germline V gene lookup returns CDR1 SEHNR and CDR2 FQNEAQ (reference sequence). The CDR3 covers 11 residues. The CDR3 nucleotides are TGTGCAGAAGGGGTTACCGGGGAGCTGTTTTTT. This codes for CAEGVTGELFF.

This clonotype occurred a few times. The chain recombines TRBV12-3 or TRBV12-4 with TRBJ2-7; no definite D call. V shed 5 bases and J shed 2 bases, with 10 bases lying between them. The CDR3 has 13 amino acids. The CDR3 sequence: CASSQTEPYEQYF. The CDR3 DNA is TGTGCCAGCAGTCAGACGGAGCCCTACGAGCAGTACTTC.

This clonotype was picked up a small number of times. V usage is TRBV2 and J usage is TRBJ2-2, with D tentatively TRBD1 (7 bases). This CDR3 spans 15 amino acids. Trimming shortened V by 6 bases and J by 2 bases, and 13 bases separated the two germline ends. Germline CDR1 is SNHLY and CDR2 is FYNNEI. The CDR3 is CASRSRDSNTGELFF. In DNA form, the CDR3 reads TGTGCCAGCAGGTCGCGGGACAGTAACACCGGGGAGCTGTTTTTT.

This sequence joins TRBV6-2 or TRBV6-3 and TRBJ2-7; either TRBD1 or TRBD2 may supply D (5 bases each). Trimming removed 7 bases from V and 0 bases from J, with 13 bases in between. The CDR3 sequence is 14 residues long. Germline V gene sequence: CDR1 MNHEY, CDR2 SVGEGT. The CDR3 region is CASTKRGASYEQYF. The CDR3 nucleotides are TGTGCCAGCACCAAGAGGGGAGCCTCCTACGAGCAGTACTTC.

This clonotype has a handful of counts. The chain uses TRBV5-1 and TRBJ2-1; no definite D call. CDR1 is SGHRS, CDR2 YFSETQ, per germline. V gave up 1 base and J gave up 10 bases, with 12 bases separating them. The CDR3 loop spans 13 amino acids. CDR3 in DNA: TGCGCCAGCAGCTTGCCCCAACGGTTAGAGCAGTTCTTC. It specifies CASSLPQRLEQFF.

There are a few counts of this clonotype. The chain is built from TRBV7-9 and TRBJ2-1; TRBD2 matches 9 bases. Germline V gene sequence: CDR1 SEHNR, CDR2 FQNEAQ (reference sequence). The V gene end was trimmed by 2 bases and the J gene end by 3 bases; junction bases not matched to a gene: 5. The CDR3 extends over 16 amino acids. The CDR3 here is CASSLLLAGYYNEQFF. The CDR3 DNA sequence: TGTGCCAGCAGCTTACTACTAGCGGGTTACTACAATGAGCAGTTCTTC.

The V call is TRBV5-1, the J call TRBJ2-3; 9 bases align to TRBD1. The CDR3 runs 15 residues. CDR1 is SGHRS, CDR2 YFSETQ, per germline. J was trimmed by 1 base and V by 4 bases; bases with no gene match: 4. Here the CDR3 DNA reads TGCGCCAGCAGCACATGGACAGGGGGCACAGATACGCAGTATTTT. Translating it yields CASSTWTGGTDTQYF.

This clonotype has just a few counts. The J gene is TRBJ2-5, the V gene TRBV4-3; TRBD2 agrees at 13 bases. Germline V gene sequence: CDR1 LGHNA, CDR2 YSLEER. The CDR3 is 16 amino acids. The junction had 3 bases not matched to a gene; V was cut back by 0 bases and J by 5 bases. The CDR3 region is CASSQDGTSGTETQYF. The CDR3 DNA sequence: TGCGCCAGCAGCCAAGACGGGACTAGCGGGACGGAGACCCAGTACTTC.

About this clonotype: Compared with germline, one end of the junction differs, possibly owing to a read error. DNA of the CDR3: TGTGCTAGCAGCTTAGACACAATGTCCGAGCAGTACTTC. As protein: CASSLDTMSEQYF. The rearrangement uses TRBV7-7 and TRBJ2-7; unclear D gene. The germline V gene has CDR1 SSHAT and CDR2 FNYEAQ (reference sequence). CDR3 size: 13 residues. The complete variable domain, with remaining parts taken from reference TRBV7-7 and TRBJ2-7, reads GAGVSQSPRYKVTKRGQDVTLRCDPISSHATLYWYQQALGQGPEFLTYFNYEAQPDKSGLPSDRFSAERPEGSISTLTIQRTEQRDSAMYRCASSLDTMSEQYFGPGTRLTVT.

Many counts were recorded for this clonotype. This sequence joins TRBV2 and TRBJ2-1, with TRBD2 as a possible D gene (6 bases). The V gene lost 6 bases and the J gene lost 9 bases, with 15 bases spanning the gap. From germline, CDR1 is SNHLY and CDR2 FYNNEI. The CDR3 loop spans 13 amino acids. The CDR3 bases are TGTGCCAGCAGAAGGACTATCAACGGTGAGCAGTTCTTC. Protein: CASRRTINGEQFF.

This clonotype was observed a handful of times. The J gene is TRBJ2-1, the V gene TRBV30; no definite D call. Trimming cost V 4 bases and J 0 bases, with 13 bases left between them. The V gene's germline CDR1 is GTSNPN and CDR2 SVGIG (reference sequence). CDR3 length: 15 amino acids. The CDR3 sequence is CAWTGSGSSYNEQFF. CDR3 in DNA: TGTGCCTGGACTGGGTCAGGCAGCTCCTACAATGAGCAGTTCTTC.

The J gene is TRBJ2-7, the V gene TRBV30, with TRBD2 matching 13 bases. The CDR3 extends over 16 amino acids. Germline V CDR1 and CDR2: GTSNPN, SVGIG (reference sequence). Trimming cost V 1 base and J 4 bases; bases outside gene matches: 7. The CDR3 nucleotides read TGTGCCTGGAGTGCACCGGGACTAGCGGGAAAGTACGAGCAGTACTTC. As protein: CAWSAPGLAGKYEQYF. Supplemented by reference TRBV30 and TRBJ2-7, the full variable domain reads SQTIHQWPATLVQPVGSPLSLECTVEGTSNPNLYWYRQAAGRGLQLLFYSVGIGQISSEVPQNLSASRPQDRQFILSSKKLLLSDSGFYLCAWSAPGLAGKYEQYFGPGTRLTVT.

The sample holds many counts of this clonotype. The V call is TRBV27, the J call TRBJ2-3, with 7 bases fitting TRBD1. Germline CDR1 reads MNHEY; CDR2 reads SMNVEV (reference sequence). There are 15 residues in the CDR3. Losses at the gene ends were 2 bases for V and 3 bases for J; bases not matched to a gene: 5. This CDR3 reads CASSLTGTETDTQYF. The CDR3 DNA reads as TGTGCCAGCAGTTTAACCGGGACAGAGACAGATACGCAGTATTTT.

This chain uses TRBV20-1 with TRBJ1-4; no clear D. V was cut by 3 bases and J by 4 bases, with 9 bases left in between. Germline V gene lookup returns CDR1 DFQATT and CDR2 SNEGSKA (reference sequence). The CDR3 consists of 13 residues. The CDR3 bases are TGCAGTGCTAGGGCGGGGAATAATGAAAAACTGTTTTTT. Its translation is CSARAGNNEKLFF.

There are a few counts of this clonotype. This chain uses TRBV20-1 with TRBJ2-7, with a possible D match to TRBD2 (5 bases). The CDR3 has 14 amino acids. From germline, CDR1 is DFQATT and CDR2 SNEGSKA (reference sequence). The V end lost 5 bases, the J end lost 3 bases, and 17 bases lay between the germline ends. The chain's CDR3 is CSAPDRGIFYEQYF. As DNA, the CDR3 is TGCAGTGCTCCCGACCGAGGGATTTTCTACGAGCAGTACTTC.

The chain has TRBV7-8 and TRBJ2-1; perhaps D is TRBD1 or TRBD2 (5 bases each). The CDR3 length is 17 residues. CDR1 SGHVS and CDR2 FQNEAQ come from the germline V gene. Trimming removed 5 bases from V and 7 bases from J, with 24 bases in between. CDR3 amino acids: CASSSRRAPVKGNEQFF. Written as DNA, the CDR3 is TGTGCCAGCAGCAGCCGGCGGGCACCAGTTAAGGGGAATGAGCAGTTCTTC.

V and J are TRBV19 and TRBJ2-1; D might be TRBD2 (5 bases). Trimming stripped 3 bases from V and 6 bases from J, with 9 bases between. In germline, CDR1 is LNHDA, CDR2 SQIVND (reference sequence). The CDR3 sequence is 13 residues long. The DNA for the CDR3 is TGTGCCAGTAGTATGTTAGCGTTCAATGAGCAGTTCTTC. It encodes CASSMLAFNEQFF.

The DNA of the CDR3 is TGTGCCAGCAGTTACGGTGCGGGGGACTCCTACGAGCAGTACTTC. Translation: CASSYGAGDSYEQYF. This chain joins TRBV6-5 and TRBJ2-7, with 7 bases lining up with TRBD2. Germline trimming cut 2 bases from V and 0 bases from J; bases unmatched to any gene: 4. From germline, CDR1 is MNHEY and CDR2 SVGAGI. The CDR3 extends over 15 amino acids.

The V call is TRBV7-6, the J call TRBJ2-3, with 9 bases that match TRBD2. J lost 3 bases, V lost 1 base, and 5 bases had no gene match. This CDR3 region has 16 residues. Germline V gene data show CDR1 as SGHVS and CDR2 as FNYEAQ. The CDR3 protein is CASSLGGGRATDTQYF. Written as DNA, the CDR3 is TGTGCCAGCAGCTTAGGAGGCGGGAGGGCGACAGATACGCAGTATTTT.

The chain is built from TRBV18 and TRBJ2-1; D is perhaps TRBD2 (5 bases). The germline V gene encodes CDR1 KGHSH and CDR2 LQKENI. V was trimmed by 2 bases and J by 2 bases, leaving 10 bases between them. The CDR3 totals 15 residues. The CDR3 DNA sequence: TGTGCCAGCTCACCAAGGAGCGGTGCCTACAATGAGCAGTTCTTC. Translated, it gives CASSPRSGAYNEQFF. Supplemented by reference TRBV18 and TRBJ2-1, the full variable domain reads NAGVMQNPRHLVRRRGQEARLRCSPMKGHSHVYWYRQLPEEGLKFMVYLQKENIIDESGMPKERFSAEFPKEGPSILRIQQVVRGDSAAYFCASSPRSGAYNEQFFGPGTRLTVL.

This clonotype was counted between two and nine times. This chain connects TRBV11-2 to TRBJ2-5; 10 bases fit TRBD1. The germline CDR1 and CDR2 sequences are SGHAT and FQNNGV. The V and J ends lost 3 bases and 5 bases, in that order; junction bases with no gene match: 9. There are 16 residues in the CDR3. CDR3: CASSFTTGGFVETQYF. The CDR3 coding sequence is TGTGCCAGCAGCTTTACGACAGGGGGCTTTGTCGAGACCCAGTACTTC.